These T cell receptor beta chains were read from a single sample in a study of patients with pleural tuberculosis. TCRdb called the reads again in MiXCR, with one record for every CDR3 protein. The sample holds approximately 50,000 distinct CDR3 sequences, approximately 7.5% seen once. The receptors shown here come from a human donor with pleural tuberculosis. Each CDR3 is given with its conserved first and last residue. The D gene is left open where the match is weak. Size is stated for part of the rows, as once, few or many counts, or as a class when the clone is expanded.

cdr3_length j_call d_call clone_size v_call cdr3_aa cdr3_nt
16 TRBJ1-2 - many TRBV19 CASSPGTPGRPGGYTF TGTGCCAGTAGTCCAGGAACCCCCGGAAGGCCGGGTGGCTACACCTTC
13 TRBJ2-1 TRBD2 - TRBV29-1 CSPREREGNEQFF TGCAGCCCTAGGGAGCGGGAGGGGAATGAGCAGTTCTTC
14 TRBJ1-5 - many TRBV11-1 CASSSGTGGLPQHF TGTGCCAGCAGCTCCGGGACGGGCGGTTTACCCCAGCATTTT
13 TRBJ2-3 TRBD2 many TRBV20-1 CSASGRAYDTQYF TGCAGTGCTAGCGGGAGGGCCTACGATACGCAGTATTTT
13 TRBJ2-7 TRBD2 many TRBV20-1 CSAVPGLAGEQYF TGCAGTGCCGTTCCGGGACTAGCGGGCGAGCAGTACTTC
14 TRBJ2-1 TRBD2 few TRBV29-1 CSVGGGSSYNEQFF TGCAGCGTTGGAGGCGGGAGTTCCTACAATGAGCAGTTCTTC
13 TRBJ2-1 - many TRBV29-1 CSVGGNRYNEQFF TGCAGCGTAGGCGGAAACCGTTACAATGAGCAGTTCTTC
16 TRBJ1-5 TRBD1 many TRBV19 CASSLTGWGNNQPQHF TGTGCCAGTAGCCTGACAGGGTGGGGAAACAATCAGCCCCAGCATTTT
15 TRBJ1-1 - - TRBV13 CASSFNREGDWGAFF TGTGCCAGCAGCTTTAACAGAGAAGGGGACTGGGGGGCTTTCTTT
14 TRBJ2-3 - many TRBV11-2 CASSLDRGTDTQYF TGTGCCAGCAGCTTAGACAGAGGGACAGATACGCAGTATTTT
12 TRBJ1-1 - many TRBV2 CASSARDTEAFF TGTGCCAGCAGTGCAAGGGACACTGAAGCTTTCTTT
14 TRBJ2-3 - few TRBV11-2 CASSPRAYTDTQYF TGTGCCAGCAGCCCAAGGGCCTACACAGATACGCAGTATTTT
15 TRBJ1-2 TRBD1 many TRBV15 CATSRDWDRDYGYTF TGTGCCACCAGCAGAGATTGGGACAGGGACTATGGCTACACCTTC
15 TRBJ1-1 - - TRBV27 CASCRGSGGSTEAFF TGTGCCAGTTGTAGGGGGAGTGGTGGAAGCACTGAAGCTTTCTTT
14 TRBJ2-7 - - TRBV2 CASSEAPGTYEQYF TGTGCCAGCAGTGAAGCACCGGGGACCTACGAGCAGTACTTC
16 TRBJ2-1 TRBD2 many TRBV24-1 CATSPKRGVLTMEQFF TGTGCCACCAGCCCGAAGCGGGGTGTCCTCACAATGGAGCAGTTCTTC
14 TRBJ1-2 - many TRBV20-1 CSAYVGAGGDGYTF TGCAGTGCTTATGTAGGGGCAGGTGGCGATGGCTACACCTTC
15 TRBJ2-1 - many TRBV21-1 CASSTTQGPYNEQFF TGTGCCAGCAGCACGACTCAGGGTCCCTACAATGAGCAGTTCTTC
15 TRBJ1-1 TRBD1 many TRBV6-2/TRBV6-3 CASSYSGQGGTEAFF TGTGCCAGCAGTTACTCGGGACAGGGAGGGACTGAAGCTTTCTTT
13 TRBJ1-1 - many TRBV25-1 CASSELWGAAAFF TGTGCCAGCAGTGAATTGTGGGGGGCAGCGGCTTTCTTT
16 TRBJ2-1 - many TRBV11-1 CASSFAGASSYNEQFF TGTGCCAGCAGCTTCGCAGGGGCGAGCTCCTACAATGAGCAGTTCTTC
14 TRBJ2-1 - many TRBV7-6 CASSLRASYNEQFF TGTGCCAGCAGCTTAAGGGCTAGCTACAATGAGCAGTTCTTC
13 TRBJ2-1 TRBD2 - TRBV18 CASGLAGTSEQFF TGTGCCAGTGGACTAGCGGGAACGAGTGAGCAGTTCTTC
12 TRBJ1-1 - many TRBV11-2 CASSWLNTEAFF TGTGCCAGCAGCTGGCTCAACACTGAAGCTTTCTTT
14 TRBJ1-1 - many TRBV19 CASSIAVQETEAFF TGTGCCAGTAGTATTGCCGTCCAGGAAACTGAAGCTTTCTTT
16 TRBJ1-1 TRBD1 many TRBV6-9 CASSYATGEGRTEAFF TGTGCCAGCAGTTATGCGACAGGGGAGGGAAGGACTGAAGCTTTCTTT
13 TRBJ2-5 - - TRBV29-1 CSVEEGAPETQYF TGCAGCGTTGAAGAGGGTGCCCCAGAGACCCAGTACTTC
13 TRBJ2-7 TRBD2 many TRBV3-1 CASRLAGGYEQYF TGTGCCAGCAGGCTAGCGGGGGGCTACGAGCAGTACTTC
15 TRBJ1-1 - many TRBV10-3 CAISAMGQGNPEAFF TGTGCCATCAGTGCAATGGGGCAGGGTAACCCTGAAGCTTTCTTT